One and the same sample provided the 22 T cell receptor beta chains below, sequenced in a study of T cell changes during pregnancy in multiple sclerosis. Clones were read by immunoSEQ multiplex PCR, and TCRdb kept only the in-frame ones, dropping some. In the table there are about 22,000 clones, about 90% of which are singletons. The starting material was CD4+ T cells from peripheral blood mononuclear cells, obtained in the third trimester of pregnancy. The receptors come from a female donor in good health, enrolled as a control in a pregnancy study.

This clone was observed a handful of times. CDR3 DNA sequence: TGTGCCAGCAAAGGACTAGCGGGGGAATCCTACAATGAGCAGTTCTTC. This translates into CASKGLAGESYNEQFF. The chain has TRBV7-9 and TRBJ2-1; 13 bases align to TRBD2. V lost 7 bases, J lost 1 base, and 4 bases stayed unmatched. Per germline, CDR1 SEHNR and CDR2 FQNEAQ (reference sequence). The CDR3 contains 16 residues.

The V call is TRBV7-2, the J call TRBJ1-5, with unresolved D. The CDR3 runs 12 residues. Germline V gene lookup returns CDR1 SGHTA and CDR2 FQGNSA. Trimming shortened V by 1 base and J by 7 bases, and 5 bases separated the two germline ends. The CDR3 spells CASSLDLQPQHF. DNA for the CDR3: TGTGCCAGCAGCTTAGATCTACAGCCCCAGCATTTT.

The chain recombines TRBV19 with TRBJ2-5; 7 nucleotides agree with TRBD2. CDR3 length: 14 amino acids. Germline CDR1 reads LNHDA; CDR2 reads SQIVND (reference sequence). J lost 5 bases, V lost 7 bases, and 10 bases had no gene match. For the CDR3, the DNA is TGTGCCAGTACCTCAGGACTAGAAGAGGAGACCCAGTACTTC. Translating gives CASTSGLEEETQYF.

The rearrangement uses TRBV4-3 and TRBJ2-7; D gene uncertain. Per germline, CDR1 LGHNA and CDR2 YSLEER. The CDR3 length is 13 residues. V was trimmed by 3 bases and J by 3 bases, leaving 9 bases between them. The CDR3: CASSQEHGYEQYF. CDR3 DNA sequence: TGCGCCAGCAGCCAGGAGCATGGCTACGAGCAGTACTTC.

J is TRBJ1-1 and V is TRBV30; tentative D call: TRBD1 (5 bases). The CDR3 has 10 amino acids. Trimming left V 5 bases short and J 6 bases short, with 7 bases between. Germline assignment: CDR1 GTSNPN and CDR2 SVGIG (reference sequence). CDR3 protein: CAWGGAEAFF. The CDR3 DNA is TGTGCCTGGGGGGGGGCTGAAGCTTTCTTT.

CDR3 nucleotides: TGTGCCAGCAGCCGAGAGGGACAGGGCACCCCTGAAGCTTTCTTT. As protein: CASSREGQGTPEAFF. V and J are TRBV4-2 and TRBJ1-1; TRBD1 aligns across 9 bases. Unmatched junction bases numbered 9, after V lost 4 bases and J lost 6 bases. The germline gives CDR1 LGHNA, CDR2 YNFKEQ. This CDR3 comprises 15 residues.

The chain employs TRBV19 and TRBJ1-4; D perhaps matches TRBD1 (5 bases). The CDR3 has 15 residues. The V end lost 3 bases, the J end lost 2 bases, and 10 bases lay between the germline ends. Germline V lookup: CDR1 LNHDA, CDR2 SQIVND (reference sequence). The CDR3 sequence: CASSMRGGTNEKLFF. Written as DNA, the CDR3 is TGTGCCAGTAGTATGCGCGGGGGGACTAATGAAAAACTGTTTTTT.

The chain links TRBV7-9 to TRBJ2-4; 14 bases are a match to TRBD2. The J segment lost 4 bases and the V segment lost 8 bases, leaving 7 bases of the junction unmatched. Germline assignment: CDR1 SEHNR and CDR2 FQNEAQ (reference sequence). This CDR3 contains 16 residues. The CDR3 is CASVGLAGEVKNIQYF. CDR3 in DNA: TGTGCCAGCGTGGGACTAGCGGGAGAGGTGAAAAACATTCAGTACTTC.

The genes are TRBV4-2 and TRBJ2-7; 7 bases match TRBD2. The CDR3 spans 15 residues. Trimming took 5 bases from V and 4 from J; bases not matched to a gene: 11. Germline V CDR1 and CDR2: LGHNA, YNFKEQ. Written as DNA, the CDR3 is TGTGCCAGCAGCGACGGGGGAGGGCCACGTTACGAGCAGTACTTC. Its translation: CASSDGGGPRYEQYF.

The CDR3 DNA sequence: TGTGCCAGCTCAGGCGGGGGCACTGAAGCTTTCTTT. Encoded protein: CASSGGGTEAFF. V and J are TRBV18 and TRBJ1-1, with D possibly being TRBD1 (5 bases). Trimming stripped 5 bases from V and 4 bases from J, with 8 bases between. The CDR3 sequence is 12 residues long. Germline CDR1 KGHSH, CDR2 LQKENI.

CDR3 nucleotide sequence: TGTGCCAGCAGTCCAGGGGGCTACGGGGAGCTGTTTTTT. Its translation: CASSPGGYGELFF. V usage is TRBV28 and J usage is TRBJ2-2; 8 nucleotides line up with TRBD1. The CDR3 sequence is 13 residues long. V was pared by 5 bases and J by 7 bases, with 3 bases of the junction left unmatched. The germline V gene encodes CDR1 MDHEN and CDR2 SYDVKM.

V and J are TRBV7-3 and TRBJ2-7, with D unclear. The CDR3 runs 14 residues. CDR1 is SGHTA and CDR2 is FQGTGA in the germline V gene. The ends were cut back, 1 base at V and 1 base at J, with 8 bases in the middle. CDR3 region: CASSLSSRSYEQYF. The CDR3 DNA sequence: TGTGCCAGCAGCTTAAGTAGCAGATCCTACGAGCAGTACTTC. The complete variable domain, with remaining parts taken from reference TRBV7-3 and TRBJ2-7, reads GAGVSQTPSNKVTEKGKYVELRCDPISGHTALYWYRQSLGQGPEFLIYFQGTGAADDSGLPNDRFFAVRPEGSVSTLKIQRTERGDSAVYLCASSLSSRSYEQYFGPGTRLTVT.

V is TRBV18 and J is TRBJ1-1; 8 nucleotides line up with TRBD1. Unmatched junction bases numbered 1, after V lost 3 bases and J lost 1 base. The CDR3 loop spans 14 amino acids. The V gene's germline CDR1 is KGHSH and CDR2 LQKENI. CDR3 nucleotides: TGTGCCAGCTCACCCGGGACAGGGAACACTGAAGCTTTCTTT. This encodes CASSPGTGNTEAFF.

The chain recombines TRBV6-4 with TRBJ2-1, with TRBD2 matching 8 bases. Trimming took 2 bases from V and 6 from J; bases not matched to a gene: 0. The germline V gene has CDR1 MRHNA and CDR2 SNTAGT. The CDR3 sequence is 13 residues long. CDR3 in amino acids: CASSDGTSNEQFF. In DNA form, the CDR3 reads TGTGCCAGCAGTGACGGGACTAGCAATGAGCAGTTCTTC.

This chain joins TRBV18 and TRBJ2-7, with 9 positions matching TRBD1. This CDR3 comprises 14 residues. CDR1 and CDR2 from the germline V gene are KGHSH and LQKENI. After removal of 3 bases from V and 3 bases from J, the junction contained 3 bases not matched to a gene. The CDR3, as DNA: TGTGCCAGCTCACCGGGACAGGGCGACTACGAGCAGTACTTC. Amino acid sequence: CASSPGQGDYEQYF.

The V call is TRBV10-3, the J call TRBJ2-5; no clear D gene. This CDR3 is 15 amino acids long. CDR1 is ENHRY, CDR2 SYGVKD, per germline. Trimming took off 3 bases at V and 3 bases at J, with 14 bases between the two ends. In DNA form, the CDR3 reads TGTGCCATCAGTGAAAGAGGTAGCTCAGAAGAGACCCAGTACTTC. Translating it yields CAISERGSSEETQYF.

The chain combines TRBV5-1 with TRBJ2-1; 9 bases map to TRBD1. Germline-derived CDR1 and CDR2 are SGHRS and YFSETQ. The CDR3 has 17 amino acids. The trim removed 0 bases at V and 2 bases at J, leaving 6 bases unmatched. The CDR3 sequence is CASSLDRTGVPYNEQFF. DNA for the CDR3: TGCGCCAGCAGCTTGGACCGGACAGGGGTTCCCTACAATGAGCAGTTCTTC.

The rearrangement links TRBV18 to TRBJ2-7; unclear D gene. The CDR3 consists of 12 residues. The ends were cut back, 2 bases at V and 1 base at J, with 3 bases in the middle. Per the germline V gene, CDR1 is KGHSH and CDR2 is LQKENI. The CDR3 nucleotides are TGTGCCAGCTCACCAGAGTCCTACGAGCAGTACTTC. Translated: CASSPESYEQYF.

The chain uses TRBV4-2 and TRBJ2-7; the match to TRBD2 covers 7 bases. J lost 4 bases, V lost 4 bases, and 4 bases had no gene match. The CDR3 length is 13 residues. Germline V gene data show CDR1 as LGHNA and CDR2 as YNFKEQ. The CDR3 nucleotides read TGTGCCAGCAGCCCTGGGACTAATTACGAGCAGTACTTC. This codes for CASSPGTNYEQYF.

The chain combines TRBV30 with TRBJ1-2; 9 nucleotides agree with TRBD1. Germline-derived CDR1 and CDR2 are GTSNPN and SVGIG (reference sequence). With 1 base clipped from V and 8 bases from J, the junction kept 11 bases outside the gene matches. The CDR3 is made up of 15 amino acids. The CDR3 coding sequence is TGTGCCTGGAGTGCCCCCCCCGGGACAGGGCAAGGCTACACCTTC. Residues: CAWSAPPGTGQGYTF.

V usage is TRBV30 and J usage is TRBJ1-1; 7 bases match TRBD1. Germline V gene data show CDR1 as GTSNPN and CDR2 as SVGIG (reference sequence). The V gene end was trimmed by 0 bases and the J gene end by 5 bases; junction bases not matched to a gene: 3. The CDR3 runs to 13 residues. In DNA form, the CDR3 reads TGTGCCTGGAGTGTGAAGGGGGCAACTGAAGCTTTCTTT. It yields the protein CAWSVKGATEAFF.

A word on this clone: One end of the junction is discordant with germline, which a read error may explain. This CDR3 reads CANSWDSGNTIYF. The CDR3 DNA reads TGTGCCAACAGCTGGGACAGTGGAAACACCATATATTTT. V and J are TRBV7-8 and TRBJ1-3, with 7 bases identical to TRBD1. Germline assignment: CDR1 SGHVS and CDR2 FQNEAQ. This CDR3 spans 13 amino acids.